This TCR beta chain was observed in a study of OX40 agonist ivuxolimab in advanced cancers. Trimming left V 3 bases short and J 5 bases short, with 14 bases between. CDR1 is MNHEY and CDR2 is SMNVEV in the germline V gene (reference sequence). The CDR3 spans 15 residues. Using immunoSEQ multiplex PCR, the repertoire was profiled, and TCRdb retains in-frame clones only, with some absent. This table holds 55,000 to 70,000 clones, 80% found once. The sequencing here drew on CD4+ or CD8+ T cells sorted from blood, taken in a trial of the OX40 agonist ivuxolimab. The rearrangement uses TRBV27 and TRBJ2-1; no clear D. The clonotype comes from an adult with an advanced solid tumor such as melanoma, head and neck, liver or kidney cancer. DNA of the CDR3: TGTGCCAGCAGTTTGGAGAGGCAGCGACACAATGAGCAGTTCTTC. This sequence encodes CASSLERQRHNEQFF.